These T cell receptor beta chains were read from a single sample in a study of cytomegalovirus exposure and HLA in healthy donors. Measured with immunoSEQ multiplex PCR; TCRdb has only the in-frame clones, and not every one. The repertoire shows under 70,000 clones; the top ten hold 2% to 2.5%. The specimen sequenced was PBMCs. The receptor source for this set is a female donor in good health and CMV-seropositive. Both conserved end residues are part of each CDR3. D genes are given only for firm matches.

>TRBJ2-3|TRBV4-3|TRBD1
CASSQELGTVPTDTQYF
TGCGCCAGCAGCCAAGAATTAGGGACAGTTCCCACAGATACGCAGTATTTT
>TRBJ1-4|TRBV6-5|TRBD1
CASSYSTGGYEKLFF
TGTGCCAGCAGTTACTCGACAGGGGGATATGAAAAACTGTTTTTT
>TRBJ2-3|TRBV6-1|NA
CASSEKGDTDKQYF
TGTGCCAGCAGTGAAAAAGGTGACACAGATAAGCAGTATTTT
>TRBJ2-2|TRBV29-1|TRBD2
CSVALAGGTRGELFF
TGCAGCGTTGCTCTAGCGGGAGGTACCCGTGGGGAGCTGTTTTTT
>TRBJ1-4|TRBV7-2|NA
CASKIAGDEKLFF
TGTGCCAGCAAGATAGCAGGGGATGAAAAACTGTTTTTT
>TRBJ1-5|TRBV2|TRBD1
CASTDRITAQPQHF
TGTGCCAGTACGGACAGGATTACGGCCCAGCCCCAGCATTTT
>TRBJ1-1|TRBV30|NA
CAGHPAGLTDTEAFF
TGTGCCGGGCATCCTGCGGGATTGACAGACACTGAAGCTTTCTTT
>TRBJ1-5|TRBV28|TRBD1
CASSVDRGSGSSNQPQHF
TGTGCCAGCAGTGTGGACAGGGGATCTGGTTCCAGCAATCAGCCCCAGCATTTT
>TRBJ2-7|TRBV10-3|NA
CAIMVAGSYEQYF
TGTGCCATCATGGTGGCGGGATCCTACGAGCAGTACTTC
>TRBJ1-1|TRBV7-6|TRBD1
CASSLQQGALEAFF
TGTGCCAGCAGCTTACAACAGGGGGCTCTTGAAGCTTTCTTT
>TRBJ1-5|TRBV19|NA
CATWAGDGSNQPQHF
TGTGCAACATGGGCGGGGGATGGTAGCAATCAGCCCCAGCATTTT
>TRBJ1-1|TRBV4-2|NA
CASSQEHSGTRTEAFF
TGTGCCAGCAGCCAAGAGCACAGTGGGACTAGGACTGAAGCTTTCTTT
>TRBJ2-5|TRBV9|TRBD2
CASSSKGGSLETQYF
TGTGCCAGCAGCTCGAAGGGCGGGAGTTTAGAGACCCAGTACTTC
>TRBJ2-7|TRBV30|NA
CAWSLGGAAYEQYF
TGTGCCTGGAGTTTGGGAGGCGCAGCCTACGAGCAGTACTTC
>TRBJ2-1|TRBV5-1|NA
CASSLPITRTEQFF
TGCGCCAGCAGCTTGCCCATTACAAGAACTGAGCAGTTCTTC
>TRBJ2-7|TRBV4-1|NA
CASSQDYRNYEQYF
TGCGCCAGCAGCCAAGATTACAGGAACTACGAGCAGTACTTC
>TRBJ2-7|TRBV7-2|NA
CASLGVTSSYEQYF
TGTGCCAGCTTAGGGGTAACGAGCTCCTACGAGCAGTACTTC
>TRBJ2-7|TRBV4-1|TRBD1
CASSPERGLDEQYF
TGCGCCAGCAGCCCCGAAAGGGGGCTTGACGAGCAGTACTTC
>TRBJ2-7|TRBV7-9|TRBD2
CASSPSSGAFYEQYF
TGTGCCAGCAGCCCGTCTAGCGGAGCCTTCTACGAGCAGTACTTC
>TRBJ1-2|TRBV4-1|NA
CASSAGEGGNYGYTF
TGCGCCAGCAGCGCCGGGGAGGGGGGTAACTATGGCTACACCTTC
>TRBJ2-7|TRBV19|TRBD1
CASKPTGSVYEQYF
TGTGCCAGTAAGCCGACAGGGTCCGTCTACGAGCAGTACTTC
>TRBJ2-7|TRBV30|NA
CAWGNAEGFRDEQYF
TGTGCCTGGGGGAATGCGGAGGGCTTTCGAGACGAGCAGTACTTC
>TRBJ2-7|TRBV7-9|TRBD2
CASSLTAGEYEEQYF
TGTGCCAGCAGCTTAACTGCGGGAGAGTACGAAGAGCAGTACTTC
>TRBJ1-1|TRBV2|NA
CASSVEKNTEAFF
TGTGCCAGCAGTGTGGAGAAGAACACTGAAGCTTTCTTT
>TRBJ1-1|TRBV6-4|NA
CASSFEEDTEAFF
TGTGCCAGCAGTTTCGAAGAGGACACTGAAGCTTTCTTT
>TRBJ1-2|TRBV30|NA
CAWSAGPGRGYTF
TGTGCCTGGAGTGCGGGGCCCGGGAGGGGCTACACCTTC
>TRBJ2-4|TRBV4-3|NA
CASSQDYLGGSKNIQYF
TGCGCCAGCAGCCAAGATTACTTAGGAGGGTCAAAAAACATTCAGTACTTC
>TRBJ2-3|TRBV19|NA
CASRRSLADTDTQYF
TGTGCCAGTAGGAGGAGTCTAGCAGATACAGATACGCAGTATTTT
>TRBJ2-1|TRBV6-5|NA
CASSLQGYEQFF
TGTGCCAGCAGTTTACAGGGCTATGAGCAGTTCTTC
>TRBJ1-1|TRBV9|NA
CASRQAGNTEAFF
TGTGCCAGCAGACAGGCCGGGAACACTGAAGCTTTCTTT
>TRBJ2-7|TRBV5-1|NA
CASSLGGGLAYEQYF
TGCGCCAGCAGCTTGGGAGGGGGTCTAGCCTACGAGCAGTACTTC
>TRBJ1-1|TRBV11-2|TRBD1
CASSLTGVNTEAFF
TGTGCCAGCAGCTTGACAGGGGTGAACACTGAAGCTTTCTTT
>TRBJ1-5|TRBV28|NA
CASSSLGGGRSQPQHF
TGTGCCAGCAGTTCTCTGGGAGGGGGTAGAAGTCAGCCCCAGCATTTT
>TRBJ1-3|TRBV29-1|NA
CSVERRLSSGNTIYF
TGCAGCGTTGAAAGGCGGTTGAGCTCTGGAAACACCATATATTTT
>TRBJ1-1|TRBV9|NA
CASMREDRPNTEAFF
TGTGCCAGCATGAGAGAAGACAGGCCGAACACTGAAGCTTTCTTT
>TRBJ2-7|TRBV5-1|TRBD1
CASSFQGAVEQYF
TGCGCCAGCAGCTTTCAGGGGGCGGTCGAGCAGTACTTC
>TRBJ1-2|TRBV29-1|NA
CSVVEGLHNYGYTF
TGCAGCGTTGTGGAAGGACTGCACAACTATGGCTACACCTTC
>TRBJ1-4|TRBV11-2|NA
CASSRQVEKLFF
TGTGCCAGCAGCCGGCAGGTCGAAAAACTGTTTTTT
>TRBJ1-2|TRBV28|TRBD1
CASSTGTGYGYTF
TGTGCCAGCAGCACGGGGACAGGATATGGCTACACCTTC
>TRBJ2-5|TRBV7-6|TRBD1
CASSPLWGQLETQYF
TGTGCCAGCAGCCCCCTCTGGGGACAGCTAGAGACCCAGTACTTC
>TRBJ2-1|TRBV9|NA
CASSVVEVANEQFF
TGTGCCAGCAGCGTAGTGGAGGTTGCCAATGAGCAGTTCTTC